This T cell receptor (beta chain) emerged from a study of cytomegalovirus exposure and HLA in healthy donors. Study information: Earlier findings included approximately 120 million unique TCR beta sequences obtained from about 180 million T cells. Counted in an early data release were 85 million or so unique TCRs from HLA-typed donors.

The CDR3 is made up of 13 amino acids. V shed 5 bases, J shed 10 bases, and the junction held 3 bases outside the gene matches. Germline V CDR1 and CDR2: SGHAT, FQNNGV. A multiplex PCR was run with 60 Vbeta primers and 13 Jbeta primers. TCRdb's copy holds only in-frame clones and misses some; the assay was immunoSEQ multiplex PCR. The sample carries fewer than 90,000 clones, roughly three quarters recorded once. With regard to this clone: The antigen remains undetermined.

Findings of the study overall: Later on, an analysis found that several of the most significant clusters appeared to be linked to common viral pathogens, which included parvovirus B19. Exclusion as indistinguishable affected some V segments, including TRBV6-2 and TRBV6-3.

The TCR comes from a woman aged 40-49 years in good health and CMV-seropositive. Sequencing input: PBMCs. The genes are TRBV11-2 and TRBJ1-6; 9 bases align to TRBD1. Written as DNA, the CDR3 is TGTGCCAGCAGCACCGGGACAGGGTCACCCCTCCACTTT. Translating it yields CASSTGTGSPLHF.